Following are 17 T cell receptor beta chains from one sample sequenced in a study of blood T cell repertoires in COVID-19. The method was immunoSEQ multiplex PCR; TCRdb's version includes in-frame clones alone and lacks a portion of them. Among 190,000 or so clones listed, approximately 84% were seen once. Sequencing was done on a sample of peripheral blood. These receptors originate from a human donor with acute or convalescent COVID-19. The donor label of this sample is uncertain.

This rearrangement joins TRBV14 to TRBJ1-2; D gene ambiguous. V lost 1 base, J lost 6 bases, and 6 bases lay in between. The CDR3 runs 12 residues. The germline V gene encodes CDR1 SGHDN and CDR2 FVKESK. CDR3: CASSQGAHGYTF. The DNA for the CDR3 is TGTGCCAGCAGCCAAGGGGCGCATGGCTACACCTTC.

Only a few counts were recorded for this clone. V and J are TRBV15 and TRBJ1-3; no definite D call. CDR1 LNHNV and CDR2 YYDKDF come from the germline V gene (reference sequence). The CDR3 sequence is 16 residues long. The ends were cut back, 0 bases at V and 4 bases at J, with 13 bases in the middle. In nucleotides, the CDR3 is TGTGCCACCAGCAGAGAGGGCCCAAGCTCCGGAAACACCATATATTTT. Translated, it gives CATSREGPSSGNTIYF. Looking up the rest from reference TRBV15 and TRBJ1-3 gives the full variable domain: DAMVIQNPRYQVTQFGKPVTLSCSQTLNHNVMYWYQQKSSQAPKLLFHYYDKDFNNEADTPDNFQSRRPNTSFCFLDIRSPGLGDTAMYLCATSREGPSSGNTIYFGEGSWLTVV.

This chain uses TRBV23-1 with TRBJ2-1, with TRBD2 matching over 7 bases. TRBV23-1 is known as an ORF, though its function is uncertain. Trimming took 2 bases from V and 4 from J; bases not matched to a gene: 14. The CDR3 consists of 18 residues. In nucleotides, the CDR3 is TGCGCCAGCAGTCAAAGGTATTGGGAGGGGAGTTGGTACAATGAGCAGTTCTTC. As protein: CASSQRYWEGSWYNEQFF.

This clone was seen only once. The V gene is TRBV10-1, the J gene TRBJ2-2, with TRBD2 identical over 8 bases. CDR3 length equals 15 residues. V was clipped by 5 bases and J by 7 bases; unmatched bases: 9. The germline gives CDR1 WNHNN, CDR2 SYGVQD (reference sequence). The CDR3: CASSYEAGAGGELFF. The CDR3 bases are TGCGCCAGCAGTTACGAAGCGGGAGCGGGCGGGGAGCTGTTTTTT.

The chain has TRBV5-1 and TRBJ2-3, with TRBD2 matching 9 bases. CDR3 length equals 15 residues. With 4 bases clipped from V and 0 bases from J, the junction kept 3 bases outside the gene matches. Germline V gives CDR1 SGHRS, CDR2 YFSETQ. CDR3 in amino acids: CASSVTSGSTDTQYF. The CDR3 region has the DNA TGCGCCAGCAGCGTAACTAGCGGGAGCACAGATACGCAGTATTTT.

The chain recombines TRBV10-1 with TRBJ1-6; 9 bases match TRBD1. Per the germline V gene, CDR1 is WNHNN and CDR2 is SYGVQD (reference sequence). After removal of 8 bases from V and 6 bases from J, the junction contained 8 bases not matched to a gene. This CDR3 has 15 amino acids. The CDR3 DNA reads TGCGCCAGCTACGGACAGGGGACAATTAATTCACCCCTCCACTTT. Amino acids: CASYGQGTINSPLHF.

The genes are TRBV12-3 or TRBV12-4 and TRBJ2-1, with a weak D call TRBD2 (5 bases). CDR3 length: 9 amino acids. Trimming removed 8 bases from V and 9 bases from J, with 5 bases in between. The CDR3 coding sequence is TGTGCCAGCGGAGGTGAGCAGTTCTTC. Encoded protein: CASGGEQFF.

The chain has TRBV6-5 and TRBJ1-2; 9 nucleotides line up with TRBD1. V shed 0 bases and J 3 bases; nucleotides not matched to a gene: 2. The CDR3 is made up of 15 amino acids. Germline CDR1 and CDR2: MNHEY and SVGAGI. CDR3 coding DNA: TGTGCCAGCAGTTACTCGACAGGGGGGGACTATGGCTACACCTTC. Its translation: CASSYSTGGDYGYTF.

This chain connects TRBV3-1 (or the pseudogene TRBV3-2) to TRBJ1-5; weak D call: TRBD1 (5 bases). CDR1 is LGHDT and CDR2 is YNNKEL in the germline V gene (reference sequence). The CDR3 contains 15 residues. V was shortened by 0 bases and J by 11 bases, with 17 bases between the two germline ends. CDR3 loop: CASSQELGPGTTQHF. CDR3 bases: TGTGCCAGCAGCCAAGAGCTGGGGCCTGGTACGACCCAGCATTTT.

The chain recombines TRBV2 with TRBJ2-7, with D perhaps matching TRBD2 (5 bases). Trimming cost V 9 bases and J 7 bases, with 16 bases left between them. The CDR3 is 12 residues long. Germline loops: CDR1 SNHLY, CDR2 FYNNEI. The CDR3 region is CASRASIREQYF. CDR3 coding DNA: TGTGCCAGTCGGGCTAGCATAAGGGAGCAGTACTTC.

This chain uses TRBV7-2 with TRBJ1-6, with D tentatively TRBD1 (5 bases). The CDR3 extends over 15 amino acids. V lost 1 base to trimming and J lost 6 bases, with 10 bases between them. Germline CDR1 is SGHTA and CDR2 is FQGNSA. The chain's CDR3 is CASSLDWGANSPLHF. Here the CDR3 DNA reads TGTGCCAGCAGCTTAGACTGGGGCGCTAATTCACCCCTCCACTTT.

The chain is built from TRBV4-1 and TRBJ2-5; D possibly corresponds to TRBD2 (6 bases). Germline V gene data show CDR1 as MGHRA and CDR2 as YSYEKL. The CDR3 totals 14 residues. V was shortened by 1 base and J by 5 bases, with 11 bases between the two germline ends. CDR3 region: CASSQGGTLETQYF. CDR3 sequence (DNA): TGCGCCAGCAGCCAAGGCGGGACTCTTGAGACCCAGTACTTC.

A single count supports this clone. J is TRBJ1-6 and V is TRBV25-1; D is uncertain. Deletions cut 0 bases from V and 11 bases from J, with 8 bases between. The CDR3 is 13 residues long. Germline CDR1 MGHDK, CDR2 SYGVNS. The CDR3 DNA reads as TGTGCCAGCAGTGAATACGGGGATCCACCCCTCCACTTT. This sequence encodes CASSEYGDPPLHF. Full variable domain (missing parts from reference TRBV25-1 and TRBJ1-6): EADIYQTPRYLVIGTGKKITLECSQTMGHDKMYWYQQDPGMELHLIHYSYGVNSTEKGDLSSESTVSRIRTEHFPLTLESARPSHTSQYLCASSEYGDPPLHFGNGTRLTVT.

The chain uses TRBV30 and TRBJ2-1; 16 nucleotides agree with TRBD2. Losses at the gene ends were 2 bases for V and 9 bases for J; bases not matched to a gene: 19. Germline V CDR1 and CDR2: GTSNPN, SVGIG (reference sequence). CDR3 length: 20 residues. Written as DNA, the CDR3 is TGTGCCTGGAGTTCCCTGCCCGGGACTAGCGGGAGGGCCGGCTCGAGTGAGCAGTTCTTC. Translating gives CAWSSLPGTSGRAGSSEQFF.

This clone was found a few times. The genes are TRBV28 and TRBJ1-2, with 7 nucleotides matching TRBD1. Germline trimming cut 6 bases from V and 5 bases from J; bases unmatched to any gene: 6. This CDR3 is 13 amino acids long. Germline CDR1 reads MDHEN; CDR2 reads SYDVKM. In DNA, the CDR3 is TGTGCCAGCAGGCCCGGACAGGCTTATGGCTACACCTTC. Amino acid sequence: CASRPGQAYGYTF.

CDR3 sequence (DNA): TGTGCCAGCAGTTTACCCGACAGGGGACAGAATTCACCCCTCCACTTT. It yields the protein CASSLPDRGQNSPLHF. The gene calls are TRBV28 and TRBJ1-6; 8 positions match TRBD1. The CDR3 consists of 16 residues. After removal of 2 bases from V and 7 bases from J, the junction contained 7 bases not matched to a gene. CDR1 and CDR2 (germline): MDHEN, SYDVKM. Full variable domain (remainder filled in from reference TRBV28 and TRBJ1-6): DVKVTQSSRYLVKRTGEKVFLECVQDMDHENMFWYRQDPGLGLRLIYFSYDVKMKEKGDIPEGYSVSREKKERFSLILESASTNQTSMYLCASSLPDRGQNSPLHFGNGTRLTVT.

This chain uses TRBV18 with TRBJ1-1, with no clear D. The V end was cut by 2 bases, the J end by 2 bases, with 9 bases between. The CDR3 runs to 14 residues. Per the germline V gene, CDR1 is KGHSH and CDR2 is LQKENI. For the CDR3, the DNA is TGTGCCAGCTCACCAACGGACTTAAACACTGAAGCTTTCTTT. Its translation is CASSPTDLNTEAFF.